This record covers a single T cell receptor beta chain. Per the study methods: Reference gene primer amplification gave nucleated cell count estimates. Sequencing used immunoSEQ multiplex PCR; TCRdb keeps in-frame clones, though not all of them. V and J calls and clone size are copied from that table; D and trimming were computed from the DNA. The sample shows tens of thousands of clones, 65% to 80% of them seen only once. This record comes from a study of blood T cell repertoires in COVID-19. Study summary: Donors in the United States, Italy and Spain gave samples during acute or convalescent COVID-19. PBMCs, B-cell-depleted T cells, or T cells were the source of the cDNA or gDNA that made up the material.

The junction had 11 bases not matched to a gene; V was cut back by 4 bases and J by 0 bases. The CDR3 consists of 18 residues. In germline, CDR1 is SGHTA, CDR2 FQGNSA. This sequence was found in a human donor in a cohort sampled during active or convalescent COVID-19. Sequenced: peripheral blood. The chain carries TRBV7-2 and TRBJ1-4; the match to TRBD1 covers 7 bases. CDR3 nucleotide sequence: TGTGCCAGCAGCTCCCAGCCGACAGGGTATGCAACTAATGAAAAACTGTTTTTT. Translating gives CASSSQPTGYATNEKLFF.